This note documents a single TCR beta chain sequence. Participants spanned ages about 18 to 89 years and resided in about 24 US areas. Donors in Cohort 3 counted as recovered after two negative PCRs, clearance, or symptom resolution. This sample stems from a study of blood T cell repertoires in COVID-19. Study-level background: T cells, B-cell-depleted T cells, or PBMCs provided the cDNA or gDNA that served as material.

TCRdb's table, derived via immunoSEQ multiplex PCR, lists solely in-frame clones and lacks some. The sample shows 100,000 or so clones, roughly 85% of them seen only once. The sample was PBMCs or T cells enriched from blood (not recorded which). This receptor was obtained from a woman aged 50 to 60 who had recovered from COVID-19.

For the CDR3, the DNA is TGTGCCAGCAGTTCGGGACAGGGGGCTCGGGAGACCCAGTACTTC. Protein sequence: CASSSGQGARETQYF. The rearrangement uses TRBV27 and TRBJ2-5, with 12 bases identical to TRBD1. Germline lookup yields CDR1 MNHEY and CDR2 SMNVEV (reference sequence). V shed 4 bases and J 5 bases; nucleotides not matched to a gene: 5. The CDR3 has 15 amino acids.